This T cell receptor (beta chain) was recorded in a study of T cell responses to AZD1222 COVID-19 vaccine. Broader study findings: Reports say nearly half of spike-specific TCRs go after unmutated variant regions. Regions 160-218 and 743-854 dominated among vaccine-associated CD4 TCRs spanning spike.

As for this clone: Its target is unknown.

This table comes from immunoSEQ multiplex PCR, and its TCRdb copy is limited to in-frame clones, with some not included. The table shows 100,000 to 150,000 clones, with approximately 89% occurring only once. The V gene's germline CDR1 is SGHAT and CDR2 FQNNGV. The V segment lost 5 bases and the J segment 2 bases; nucleotides outside the gene matches: 6. This CDR3 spans 15 amino acids. This sequence was found in an adult in good health. V and J are TRBV11-2 and TRBJ1-5; 7 bases line up with TRBD1. The sample in question was peripheral blood, obtained on day 0 of AZD1222 vaccination. This chain's CDR3 is CASSRTGTGNQPQHF. CDR3 nucleotides: TGTGCCAGCAGCCGGACCGGGACAGGCAATCAGCCCCAGCATTTT. Full variable domain (outside the CDR3, taken from reference TRBV11-2 and TRBJ1-5): EAGVAQSPRYKIIEKRQSVAFWCNPISGHATLYWYQQILGQGPKLLIQFQNNGVVDDSQLPKDRFSAERLKGVDSTLKIQPAKLEDSAVYLCASSRTGTGNQPQHFGDGTRLSIL.